A single T cell receptor (beta chain) is shown here with its context. Its target is unknown. Every patient relapsed after autologous stem cell transplantation, and brentuximab vedotin exposure varied. The data stem from a study of PD-1 blockade in classical Hodgkin lymphoma. Study outcomes and limitations: Newly diagnosed and completely responding patients shared comparable baseline diversity. The authors have not defined what causes the repertoire differences, possibly disease activity or prior therapy.

The germline V gene has CDR1 SGHKS and CDR2 YYEKEE (reference sequence). There are 16 residues in the CDR3. V lost 4 bases and J lost 2; bases outside the gene matches: 7. Libraries were prepared by immunoSEQ multiplex PCR; TCRdb keeps only in-frame clonotypes and omits some of them. Of 55,000 to 80,000 clones listed, more than 70% are singletons. Here the sequenced sample was peripheral blood mononuclear cells (PBMCs), taken at baseline. V gene TRBV5-5 combines with J gene TRBJ2-2; 8 nucleotides line up with TRBD2. This TCR derives from a human donor with classical Hodgkin lymphoma. The CDR3 DNA reads as TGTGCCAGCAGCCTCCCGGGGGGGACCAACACCGGGGAGCTGTTTTTT. Its translation: CASSLPGGTNTGELFF.